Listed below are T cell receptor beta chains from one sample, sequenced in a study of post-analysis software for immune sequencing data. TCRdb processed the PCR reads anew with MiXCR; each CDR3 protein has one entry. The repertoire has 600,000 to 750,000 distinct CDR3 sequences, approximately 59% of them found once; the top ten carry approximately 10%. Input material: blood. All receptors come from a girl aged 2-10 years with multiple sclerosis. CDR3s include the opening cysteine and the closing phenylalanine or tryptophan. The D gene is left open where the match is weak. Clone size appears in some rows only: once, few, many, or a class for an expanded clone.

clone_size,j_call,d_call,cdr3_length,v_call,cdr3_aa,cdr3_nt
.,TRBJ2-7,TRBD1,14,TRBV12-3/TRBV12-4,CASRYGQGRYEQYF,TGTGCCAGCAGGTACGGACAGGGGCGCTACGAGCAGTACTTC
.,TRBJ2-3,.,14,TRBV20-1,CSARRPTSTDTQYF,TGCAGTGCTAGGAGACCGACTAGCACAGATACGCAGTATTTT
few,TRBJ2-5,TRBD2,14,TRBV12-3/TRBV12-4,CASSPFSGKETQYF,TGTGCCAGCAGTCCCTTTAGCGGGAAAGAGACCCAGTACTTC
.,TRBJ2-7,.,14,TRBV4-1,CASSQVLSAYEQYF,TGCGCCAGCAGCCAAGTGTTAAGTGCCTACGAGCAGTACTTC
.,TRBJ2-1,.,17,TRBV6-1,CASSLTEWQAIYNEQFF,TGTGCCAGCAGTCTTACGGAGTGGCAGGCCATCTACAATGAGCAGTTCTTC
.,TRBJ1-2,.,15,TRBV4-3,CASSQDGGAAGGYTF,TGCGCCAGCAGCCAAGATGGGGGCGCCGCTGGAGGCTACACCTTC
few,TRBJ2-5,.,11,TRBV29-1,CSATRGETQYF,TGCAGCGCTACTAGGGGGGAGACCCAGTACTTC
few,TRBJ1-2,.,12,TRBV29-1,CSVGAANYGYTF,TGCAGCGTTGGGGCAGCTAACTATGGCTACACCTTC
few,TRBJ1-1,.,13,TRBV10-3,CAINRGENTEAFF,TGTGCCATCAACAGAGGTGAGAACACTGAAGCTTTCTTT
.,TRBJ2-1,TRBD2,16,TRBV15,CATISSGRADHNEQFF,TGTGCCACCATCTCTAGCGGGAGGGCCGATCACAATGAGCAGTTCTTC
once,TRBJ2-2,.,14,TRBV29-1,CSVLGGRGTGELFF,TGCAGCGTCCTCGGGGGACGAGGCACCGGGGAGCTGTTTTTT
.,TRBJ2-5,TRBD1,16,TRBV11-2,CASSPDQRGRLETQYF,TGTGCCAGCAGCCCCGATCAAAGGGGGCGGCTAGAGACCCAGTACTTC
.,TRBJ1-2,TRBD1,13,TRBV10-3,CAISDTGDYGYTF,TGTGCCATCAGTGACACAGGGGACTATGGCTACACCTTC
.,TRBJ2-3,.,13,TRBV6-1,CASGRAPTDTQYF,TGTGCCAGCGGCCGGGCCCCCACAGATACGCAGTATTTT
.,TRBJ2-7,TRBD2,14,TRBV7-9,CASSLRGRDYEQYF,TGTGCCAGCAGCTTACGCGGGAGGGACTACGAGCAGTACTTC
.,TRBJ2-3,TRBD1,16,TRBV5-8,CASSPGTGGTWDTQYF,TGTGCCAGCAGCCCCGGGACAGGGGGCACTTGGGATACGCAGTATTTT
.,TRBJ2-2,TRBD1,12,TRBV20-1,CSARQGVGELFF,TGCAGTGCTCGACAGGGGGTCGGGGAGCTGTTTTTT
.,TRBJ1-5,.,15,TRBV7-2,CASSLEGHGNQPQHF,TGTGCCAGCAGCTTAGAGGGACATGGCAATCAGCCCCAGCATTTT
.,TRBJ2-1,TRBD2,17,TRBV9,CASSLITGTSEVNEQFF,TGTGCCAGCAGCCTTATTACCGGAACTAGCGAAGTCAATGAGCAGTTCTTC
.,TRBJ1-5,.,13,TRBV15,CATSSTANQPQHF,TGTGCCACCAGCAGTACGGCTAATCAGCCCCAGCATTTT
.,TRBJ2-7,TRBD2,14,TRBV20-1,CSARAGGRAHEQYF,TGCAGTGCGCGCGCGGGCGGGAGGGCCCACGAGCAGTACTTC
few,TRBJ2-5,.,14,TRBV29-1,CSVVGGTGQETQYF,TGCAGCGTTGTTGGGGGCACTGGGCAAGAGACCCAGTACTTC
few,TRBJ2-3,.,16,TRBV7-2,CASSFMTGVSTDTQYF,TGTGCTAGCAGCTTTATGACGGGGGTGAGCACAGATACGCAGTATTTT
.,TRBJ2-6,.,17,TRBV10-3,CAISDSRQTSGANVLTF,TGTGCCATCAGTGATTCGAGGCAAACCTCTGGGGCCAACGTCCTGACTTTC
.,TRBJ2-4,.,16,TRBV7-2,CASSLSSLIPQNIQYF,TGTGCCAGCAGCCTGAGTAGCCTAATACCACAAAACATTCAGTACTTC
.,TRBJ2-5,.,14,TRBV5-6,CASSSWRGSYVQYF,TGTGCCAGCAGCTCTTGGAGGGGTTCCTACGTGCAGTACTTC
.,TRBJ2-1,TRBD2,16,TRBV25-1,CASSEREGGAYNEQFF,TGTGCCAGCAGTGAAAGGGAGGGTGGCGCCTACAATGAGCAGTTCTTC
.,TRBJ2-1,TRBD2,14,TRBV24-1,CATSDTGGRNEQFF,TGTGCCACCAGTGACACCGGCGGGAGGAATGAGCAGTTCTTC
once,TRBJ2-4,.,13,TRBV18,CASSPPGQNIQYF,TGTGCCAGCTCACCACCAGGGCAAAACATTCAGTACTTC